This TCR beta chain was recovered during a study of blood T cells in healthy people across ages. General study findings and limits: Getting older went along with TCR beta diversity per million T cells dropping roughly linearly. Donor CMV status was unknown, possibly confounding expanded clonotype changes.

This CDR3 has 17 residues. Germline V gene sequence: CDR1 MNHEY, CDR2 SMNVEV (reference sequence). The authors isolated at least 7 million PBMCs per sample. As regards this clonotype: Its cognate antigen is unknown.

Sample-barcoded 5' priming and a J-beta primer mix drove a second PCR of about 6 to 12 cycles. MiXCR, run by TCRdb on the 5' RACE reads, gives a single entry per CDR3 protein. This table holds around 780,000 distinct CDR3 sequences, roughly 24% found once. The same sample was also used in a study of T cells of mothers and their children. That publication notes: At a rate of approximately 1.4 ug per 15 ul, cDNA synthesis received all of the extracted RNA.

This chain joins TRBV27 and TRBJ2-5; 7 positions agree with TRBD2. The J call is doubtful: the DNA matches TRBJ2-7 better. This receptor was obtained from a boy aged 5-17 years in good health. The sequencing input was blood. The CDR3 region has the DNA TGTGCCAGCAGTTCTCCCAGCCGCGGGGGTTCCTCCTACGAGCAGTACTTC. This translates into CASSSPSRGGSSYEQYF.